Presented here are 8 T cell receptor beta chains from one specimen sequenced in a study of naive and memory T cell subsets. Both TRBC1 and TRBC2 were covered by a beta constant-region primer of two equimolar oligonucleotides. Nested alpha and beta constant-region primers with the SP2 primer drove four PCR rounds on ligated cDNA. TCRdb re-derived calls from the UMI-ligation and nested PCR reads in MiXCR, one entry per CDR3 protein. The table lists 100,000 to 150,000 distinct CDR3 sequences, 30% to 45% of them singletons. The source material was central memory CD4+ T cells from blood. These receptors all stem from a human donor in good health.

The chain links TRBV20-1 to TRBJ2-1; 8 bases match TRBD2. The V and J ends lost 1 base and 4 bases, in that order; junction bases with no gene match: 6. Germline V gene data show CDR1 as DFQATT and CDR2 as SNEGSKA (reference sequence). The CDR3 totals 15 residues. The CDR3 loop reads CSARVSGGPYNEQFF. The CDR3 DNA sequence: TGCAGTGCTAGAGTTTCGGGAGGGCCTTACAATGAGCAGTTCTTC.

This rearrangement joins TRBV30 to TRBJ1-2, with no clear D. Germline V lookup: CDR1 GTSNPN, CDR2 SVGIG (reference sequence). Trimming stripped 3 bases from V and 4 bases from J, with 12 bases between. There are 13 residues in the CDR3. Here the CDR3 DNA reads TGTGCCTGGAGCGTCCCCGCGGGCTATGGCTACACCTTC. It is translated as CAWSVPAGYGYTF.

This clonotype appeared a few times. The chain recombines TRBV18 with TRBJ2-5; the match to TRBD2 covers 8 bases. The CDR3 runs 15 residues. With 5 bases clipped from V and 5 bases from J, the junction kept 10 bases outside the gene matches. Germline V CDR1 and CDR2: KGHSH, LQKENI. DNA of the CDR3: TGTGCCAGCTCATGGAGTCGGGAGGGCCACGAGACCCAGTACTTC. Protein: CASSWSREGHETQYF.

This chain uses TRBV29-1 with TRBJ2-1; 7 bases map to TRBD2. CDR1 and CDR2 (germline): SQVTM, ANQGSEA. The V segment lost 7 bases and the J segment 6 bases; nucleotides outside the gene matches: 9. The CDR3 loop spans 13 amino acids. The CDR3 nucleotides read TGCAGCGCCGGGAGGCGGCGGTGCAATGAGCAGTTCTTC. Translated, it gives CSAGRRRCNEQFF.

With regard to this clonotype: The junction shows a germline mismatch at one end, possibly a read error. The chain employs TRBV20-1 and TRBJ2-3, with no clear D. Per germline, CDR1 DFQATT and CDR2 SNEGSKA (reference sequence). The CDR3 sequence is 12 residues long. The CDR3 loop is CRARYSGDTQYF. As DNA, the CDR3 is TGCAGAGCTAGATACTCTGGGGATACGCAGTATTTT.

The V gene is TRBV7-2, the J gene TRBJ2-7; 7 positions agree with TRBD1. CDR1 is SGHTA, CDR2 FQGNSA, per germline. The CDR3 covers 15 residues. The trim removed 5 bases at V and 5 bases at J, leaving 12 bases unmatched. DNA for the CDR3: TGTGCCAGCAGCCCGGCAGGGGGACAAGCACACGAGCAGTACTTC. Translated: CASSPAGGQAHEQYF.

There are a few counts of this clonotype. V and J are TRBV14 and TRBJ1-4; D remains unclear. CDR3 length: 17 residues. Germline CDR1 is SGHDN and CDR2 is FVKESK. V was clipped by 1 base and J by 8 bases, with 20 bases between them. The DNA of the CDR3 is TGTGCCAGCAGCCAAGCCCACAGCTTGGCGATAGGGGAAAAACTGTTTTTT. Translating gives CASSQAHSLAIGEKLFF. Supplemented by reference TRBV14 and TRBJ1-4, the full variable domain reads EAGVTQFPSHSVIEKGQTVTLRCDPISGHDNLYWYRRVMGKEIKFLLHFVKESKQDESGMPNNRFLAERTGGTYSTLKVQPAELEDSGVYFCASSQAHSLAIGEKLFFGSGTQLSVL.

V usage is TRBV20-1 and J usage is TRBJ2-3; D might be TRBD2 (6 bases). The CDR3 is 16 amino acids. Germline lookup yields CDR1 DFQATT and CDR2 SNEGSKA (reference sequence). V was trimmed by 0 bases and J by 1 base, leaving 14 bases between them. The CDR3 nucleotides read TGCAGTGCTAGAGATCACGATAGCGGAGGCACAGATACGCAGTATTTT. It yields the protein CSARDHDSGGTDTQYF.